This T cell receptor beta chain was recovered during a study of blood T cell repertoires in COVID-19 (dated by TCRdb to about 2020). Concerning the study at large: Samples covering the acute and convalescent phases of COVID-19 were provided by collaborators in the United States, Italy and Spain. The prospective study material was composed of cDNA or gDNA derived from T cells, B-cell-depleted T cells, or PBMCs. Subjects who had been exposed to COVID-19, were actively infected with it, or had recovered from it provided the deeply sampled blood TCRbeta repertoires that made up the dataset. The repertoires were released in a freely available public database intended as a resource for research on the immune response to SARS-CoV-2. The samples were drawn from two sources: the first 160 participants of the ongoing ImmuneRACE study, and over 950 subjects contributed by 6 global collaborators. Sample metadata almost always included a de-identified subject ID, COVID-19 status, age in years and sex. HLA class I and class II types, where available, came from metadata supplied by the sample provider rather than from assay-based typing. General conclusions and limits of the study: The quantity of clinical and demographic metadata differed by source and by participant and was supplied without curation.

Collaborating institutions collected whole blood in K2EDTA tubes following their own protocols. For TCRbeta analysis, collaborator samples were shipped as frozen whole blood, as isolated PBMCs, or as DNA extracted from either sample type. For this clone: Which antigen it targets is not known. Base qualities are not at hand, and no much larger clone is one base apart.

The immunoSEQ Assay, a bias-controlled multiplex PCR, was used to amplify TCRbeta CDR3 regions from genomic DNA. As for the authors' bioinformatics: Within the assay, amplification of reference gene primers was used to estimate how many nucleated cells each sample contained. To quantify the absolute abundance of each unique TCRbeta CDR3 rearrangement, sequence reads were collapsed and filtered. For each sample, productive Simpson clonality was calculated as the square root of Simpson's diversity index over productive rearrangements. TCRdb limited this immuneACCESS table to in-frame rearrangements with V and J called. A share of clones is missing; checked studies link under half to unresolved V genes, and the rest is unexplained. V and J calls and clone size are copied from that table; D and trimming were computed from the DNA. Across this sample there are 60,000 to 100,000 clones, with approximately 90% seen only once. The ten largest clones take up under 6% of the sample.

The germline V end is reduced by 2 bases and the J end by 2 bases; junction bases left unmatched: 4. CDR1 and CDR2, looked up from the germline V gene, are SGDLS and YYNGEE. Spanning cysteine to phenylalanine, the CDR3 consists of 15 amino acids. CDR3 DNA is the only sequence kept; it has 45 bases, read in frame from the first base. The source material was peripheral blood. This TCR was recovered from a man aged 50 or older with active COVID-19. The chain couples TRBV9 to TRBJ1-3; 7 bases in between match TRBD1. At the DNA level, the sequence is TGTGCCAGCAGCGTTGAGGGGGCAGCTGGAAACACCATATATTTT. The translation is CASSVEGAAGNTIYF.